This T cell receptor (beta chain) was recorded in a study of cytomegalovirus exposure and HLA in healthy donors. 13 Jbeta primers and 60 Vbeta primers were used for the PCR. This table comes from immunoSEQ multiplex PCR, and its TCRdb copy is limited to in-frame clones, with some not included. This sample yields some 150,000 clones, of which around 73% are seen a single time; more than 1.2% belongs to the top ten. With 5 bases clipped from V and 2 bases from J, the junction kept 4 bases outside the gene matches. CDR1 is SGHDT, CDR2 YYEEEE, per germline. The CDR3 is made up of 14 amino acids. The origin of this receptor is a male donor in good health and CMV-seronegative. J is TRBJ2-5 and V is TRBV5-6, with 9 bases that match TRBD2. Sequencing was done on a sample of PBMCs. In DNA form, the CDR3 reads TGTGCCAGCAGTTTAGCGGGGGTACAAGAGACCCAGTACTTC. Protein sequence: CASSLAGVQETQYF.